This TCR beta chain was obtained from a study of cytomegalovirus exposure and HLA in healthy donors. Study-wide results and limits: Cytomegalovirus-associated status was assigned to 164 TCR beta chains.

The donors were members of the approximately 120-subject validation cohort (separate from the approximately 670-subject first cohort). This clone is a singleton in its sample. Its antigen remains unknown. Measured with immunoSEQ multiplex PCR; TCRdb has only the in-frame clones, and not every one. The data hold 250,000 to 400,000 clones, with approximately 86% observed a single time. The germline CDR1 and CDR2 sequences are SQVTM and ANQGSEA. V shed 0 bases, J shed 4 bases, and the junction held 9 bases outside the gene matches. The CDR3 contains 16 residues. This TCR derives from a man aged 25 to 40 in good health and CMV-seronegative. Sequencing was performed on PBMCs. This chain links TRBV29-1 with TRBJ2-3; 8 bases are shared with TRBD1. The CDR3 reads CSVEDLGPGGADTQYF. The DNA for the CDR3 is TGCAGCGTTGAAGATCTAGGCCCAGGGGGCGCAGATACGCAGTATTTT.